This is a list of T cell receptor beta chains from one sample in a study of blood T cell repertoires in COVID-19. The table came from immunoSEQ multiplex PCR; TCRdb's copy has only in-frame clones and leaves some out. The sample lists around 100,000 clones; almost 90% were seen once. The sequencing sample was made of peripheral blood. These receptors were obtained from a human donor in a cohort sampled during active COVID-19. CDR3s include the opening cysteine and the closing phenylalanine or tryptophan.

cdr3_aa,j_call,v_call
CASSLLAGGRYNEQFF,TRBJ2-1,TRBV5-1
CASNLVDRTGTEAFF,TRBJ1-1,TRBV19
CASSLAGGETQYF,TRBJ2-5,TRBV27
CASSVRTGASSGNTIYF,TRBJ1-3,TRBV9
CASSPPSTDTQYF,TRBJ2-3,TRBV28
CASSSGLDRGTGELFF,TRBJ2-2,TRBV5-1
CASSPDRGRGYF,TRBJ2-4,TRBV28
CASPQVARNIQYF,TRBJ2-4,TRBV6-5
CASSLDGRVRTDTQYF,TRBJ2-3,TRBV11-2
CASSLVQGAGGYTF,TRBJ1-2,TRBV7-8
CASSPDRGREKLFF,TRBJ1-4,TRBV6-5
CASGEGANEKLFF,TRBJ1-4,TRBV25-1
CASSSRLAGGDTQYF,TRBJ2-3,TRBV5-1
CASSIGGRTNEKLFF,TRBJ1-4,TRBV19
CASSRGQGRDSPLHF,TRBJ1-6,TRBV27
CASSAGDMGGTDTQYF,TRBJ2-3,TRBV7-2
CASSQVQLAGWVREAGELFF,TRBJ2-2,TRBV4-3
CASRVQGSPQETQYF,TRBJ2-5,TRBV2
CASSVVDADEQFF,TRBJ2-1,TRBV10-1
CASSRIAGQNYGYTF,TRBJ1-2,TRBV11-2
CASSRTAEPVLYGYTF,TRBJ1-2,TRBV5-4
CASSLRGSGDEKLFF,TRBJ1-4,TRBV5-6
CASSLSGGGFHEQYF,TRBJ2-7,TRBV5-4
CASSVASGANTGELFF,TRBJ2-2,TRBV9
CASSPGLTDTQYF,TRBJ2-3,TRBV18
CASSDQGLSGNTIYF,TRBJ1-3,TRBV6-2/TRBV6-3
CASSSDGLAKTQYF,TRBJ2-5,TRBV7-9
CASSQEARATPGGEQYF,TRBJ2-7,TRBV4-3
CASSFGQGTEQYF,TRBJ2-7,TRBV27
CASSRGRGFTGELFF,TRBJ2-2,TRBV21-1
CASSEPDRPASGGSTDTQYF,TRBJ2-3,TRBV9
CASSLIQGTNYGYTF,TRBJ1-2,TRBV7-8
CASSVTGEQGYTF,TRBJ1-2,TRBV19
CASSNLLGLAGTYNEQFF,TRBJ2-1,TRBV6-2/TRBV6-3
CASSPGFDEKLFF,TRBJ1-4,TRBV9
CASSGQGPTQTYEQYF,TRBJ2-7,TRBV28
CASSIPEGLGANVLTF,TRBJ2-6,TRBV19
CASSPPPGTYEQYF,TRBJ2-7,TRBV18
CATSDLGTGTYNEQFF,TRBJ2-1,TRBV24-1
CSAGPGHEAFF,TRBJ1-1,TRBV29-1
CASKRTDKATNEKLFF,TRBJ1-4,TRBV6-6
CASSLGTVRDSPLHF,TRBJ1-6,TRBV7-2
CASSYRTHSGGPNYGYTF,TRBJ1-2,TRBV9